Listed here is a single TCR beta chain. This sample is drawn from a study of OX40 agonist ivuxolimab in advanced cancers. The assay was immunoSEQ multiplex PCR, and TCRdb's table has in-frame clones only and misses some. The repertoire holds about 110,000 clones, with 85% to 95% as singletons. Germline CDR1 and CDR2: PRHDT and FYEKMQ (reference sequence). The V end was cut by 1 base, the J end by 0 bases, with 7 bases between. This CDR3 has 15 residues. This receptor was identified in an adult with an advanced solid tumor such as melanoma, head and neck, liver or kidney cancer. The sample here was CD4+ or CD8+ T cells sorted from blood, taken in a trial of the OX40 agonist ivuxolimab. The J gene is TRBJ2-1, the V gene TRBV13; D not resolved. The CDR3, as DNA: TGTGCCAGCAGCTTAGTCGGACGCTCCTACAATGAGCAGTTCTTC. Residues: CASSLVGRSYNEQFF.